The 8 T cell receptor beta chains listed next were all sequenced from one sample in a study of PD-1 blockade in classical Hodgkin lymphoma. The time point denotes: cycle 4 day 1 (C4D1), after 6 weeks of nivolumab. With no exception, relapse followed autologous stem cell transplantation in all patients, and brentuximab vedotin exposure varied. The authors purified CD4+ T cells from thawed PBMCs by magnetic negative selection. Some clones are missing from TCRdb's copy, which holds only in-frame ones; the method was immunoSEQ multiplex PCR. The sample has about 15,000 clones, 65% to 80% seen once. The starting material was CD4+ T cells from blood, obtained before the fourth cycle of nivolumab. These receptors all stem from a human donor with classical Hodgkin lymphoma.

The V call is TRBV9, the J call TRBJ2-7; 9 bases match TRBD1. The CDR3 is 15 residues long. J lost 2 bases, V lost 0 bases, and 3 bases had no gene match. Germline lookup yields CDR1 SGDLS and CDR2 YYNGEE. CDR3 protein: CASSVDRDRAYEQYF. The DNA of the CDR3 is TGTGCCAGCAGCGTAGACCGGGACAGGGCCTACGAGCAGTACTTC.

The V call is TRBV7-8, the J call TRBJ2-7; 8 positions agree with TRBD2. The CDR3 totals 16 residues. From germline, CDR1 is SGHVS and CDR2 FQNEAQ. V shed 4 bases, J shed 0 bases, and the junction held 8 bases outside the gene matches. CDR3 DNA: TGTGCCAGCAGCTCGCGCCCCAGCGGGAGCTCCTACGAGCAGTACTTC. It specifies CASSSRPSGSSYEQYF.

This rearrangement joins TRBV5-1 to TRBJ2-1; no reliable D call. Germline V gene sequence: CDR1 SGHRS, CDR2 YFSETQ. The CDR3 is 11 residues long. The V end lost 0 bases, the J end lost 8 bases, and 3 bases lay between the germline ends. CDR3 region: CASSLDYEQFF. The CDR3 nucleotides are TGCGCCAGCAGCTTGGACTATGAGCAGTTCTTC. The entire variable domain, with the rest obtained from reference TRBV5-1 and TRBJ2-1, is as follows: KAGVTQTPRYLIKTRGQQVTLSCSPISGHRSVSWYQQTPGQGLQFLFEYFSETQRNKGNFPGRFSGRQFSNSRSEMNVSTLELGDSALYLCASSLDYEQFFGPGTRLTVL.

This chain uses TRBV5-1 with TRBJ2-7; D gene ambiguous. Germline loops: CDR1 SGHRS, CDR2 YFSETQ. This CDR3 has 14 residues. V was trimmed by 0 bases and J by 4 bases, leaving 11 bases between them. The CDR3, as DNA: TGCGCCAGCAGCTTGGCTGGCAGCTTTTACGAGCAGTACTTC. This sequence encodes CASSLAGSFYEQYF.

The rearrangement joins TRBV11-3 to TRBJ2-1, with TRBD1 as a possible D gene (7 bases). Germline-derived CDR1 and CDR2 are SGHNT and YENEEA. The CDR3 runs to 16 residues. Trimming took 6 bases from V and 4 from J, leaving 19 bases between them. In DNA form, the CDR3 reads TGTGCCAGCAGTCCAGAGGGCTCAGGGGGGTACAATGAGCAGTTCTTC. Its protein product is CASSPEGSGGYNEQFF.

This clone was observed a single time. The chain recombines TRBV5-4 with TRBJ2-2; a possible D gene is TRBD1 (7 bases). This CDR3 region has 16 residues. V was clipped by 3 bases and J by 1 base, with 13 bases between them. Germline loops: CDR1 SGHNT, CDR2 YYREEE (reference sequence). CDR3 residues: CASSWGDRLNTGELFF. The CDR3 DNA sequence: TGTGCCAGCAGCTGGGGGGACAGACTGAACACCGGGGAGCTGTTTTTT.

V usage is TRBV6-5 and J usage is TRBJ2-1; D gene uncertain. The germline CDR1 and CDR2 sequences are MNHEY and SVGAGI. Trimming took 5 bases from V and 6 from J, leaving 11 bases between them. The CDR3 is made up of 13 amino acids. CDR3 coding DNA: TGTGCCAGCAGTCAACCGCCGGCCAATGAGCAGTTCTTC. It translates to CASSQPPANEQFF.

This chain links TRBV7-9 with TRBJ2-1; no clear D. CDR1 SEHNR and CDR2 FQNEAQ come from the germline V gene (reference sequence). There are 15 residues in the CDR3. V lost 1 base and J 3 bases, leaving 10 bases between the germline ends. For the CDR3, the DNA is TGTGCCAGCAGCTTAGGGTTGGGGTACTACAATGAGCAGTTCTTC. Amino acids: CASSLGLGYYNEQFF.